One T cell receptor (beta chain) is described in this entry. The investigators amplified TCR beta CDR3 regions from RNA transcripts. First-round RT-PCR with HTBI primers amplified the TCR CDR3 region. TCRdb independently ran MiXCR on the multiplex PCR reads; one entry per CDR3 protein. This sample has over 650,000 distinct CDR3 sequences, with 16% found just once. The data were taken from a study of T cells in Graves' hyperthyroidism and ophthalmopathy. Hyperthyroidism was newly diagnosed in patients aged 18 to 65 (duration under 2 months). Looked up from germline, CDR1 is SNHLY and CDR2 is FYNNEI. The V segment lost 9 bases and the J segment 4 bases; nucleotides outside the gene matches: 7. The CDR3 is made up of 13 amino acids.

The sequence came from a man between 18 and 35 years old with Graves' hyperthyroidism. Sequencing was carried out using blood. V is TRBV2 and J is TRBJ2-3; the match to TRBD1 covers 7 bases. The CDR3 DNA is TGTGCCAGAGCGACAGGGACGGCAGATACGCAGTATTTT. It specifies CARATGTADTQYF.